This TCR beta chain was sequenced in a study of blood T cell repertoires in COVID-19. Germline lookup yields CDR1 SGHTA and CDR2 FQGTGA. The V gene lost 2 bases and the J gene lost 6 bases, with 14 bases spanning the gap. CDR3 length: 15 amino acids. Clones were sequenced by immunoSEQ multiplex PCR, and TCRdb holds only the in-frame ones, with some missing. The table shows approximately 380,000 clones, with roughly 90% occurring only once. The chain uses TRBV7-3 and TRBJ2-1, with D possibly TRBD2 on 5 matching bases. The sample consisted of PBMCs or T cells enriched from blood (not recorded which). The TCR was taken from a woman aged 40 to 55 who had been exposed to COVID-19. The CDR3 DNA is TGTGCCAGCAGCTTAGAACTAGTCATCCCCAATGAGCAGTTCTTC. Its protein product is CASSLELVIPNEQFF.